Listed below are T cell receptor beta chains from one sample, sequenced in a study of blood T cell repertoires in COVID-19. The assay was immunoSEQ multiplex PCR, and TCRdb's table has in-frame clones only and misses some. The sample contains about 170,000 clones, around 82% of which appear only once. The sample consisted of peripheral blood. The source is a man between 65 and 85 years old with active or convalescent COVID-19. Both conserved end residues are part of each CDR3. The D gene is left open where the match is weak. Clone size appears in some rows only: once, few, many, or a class for an expanded clone.

V: TRBV5-1
J: TRBJ1-1
D: TRBD1
size: -
CDR3: CASSLGQGGNTEAFF
DNA: TGCGCCAGCAGCTTGGGACAGGGCGGGAACACTGAAGCTTTCTTT

V: TRBV19
J: TRBJ1-6
D: TRBD1
size: once
CDR3: CASSTSGTGLGRSPLHF
DNA: TGTGCCAGTAGTACCTCCGGGACAGGGCTAGGTCGTTCACCCCTCCACTTT

V: TRBV25-1
J: TRBJ1-1
D: TRBD1
size: -
CDR3: CASSEGQEAFF
DNA: TGTGCCAGCAGTGAGGGACAGGAAGCTTTCTTT

V: TRBV7-2
J: TRBJ2-7
D: TRBD1
size: -
CDR3: CASSSRQGREYF
DNA: TGTGCCAGCAGCTCCAGACAGGGTCGGGAGTACTTC

V: TRBV24-1
J: TRBJ2-5
D: TRBD2
size: -
CDR3: CATSGGLAGLSETQYF
DNA: TGTGCCACCAGTGGTGGACTAGCGGGTCTCTCAGAGACCCAGTACTTC

V: TRBV10-3
J: TRBJ1-1
D: TRBD1
size: -
CDR3: CAIRTGMGGREAFF
DNA: TGTGCCATCAGGACAGGGATGGGAGGTCGGGAAGCTTTCTTT

V: TRBV4-3
J: TRBJ1-1
D: -
size: -
CDR3: CASSHRHPGGTEAFF
DNA: TGCGCCAGCAGCCACCGACACCCCGGGGGGACTGAAGCTTTCTTT

V: TRBV11-2
J: TRBJ2-7
D: -
size: -
CDR3: CASSFGTPSADEQYF
DNA: TGTGCCAGCAGCTTCGGGACACCCTCGGCCGACGAGCAGTACTTC

V: TRBV18
J: TRBJ2-7
D: -
size: -
CDR3: CASSGTSYEQYF
DNA: TGTGCCAGCTCAGGGACTTCCTACGAGCAGTACTTC

V: TRBV27
J: TRBJ2-7
D: TRBD1
size: -
CDR3: CASSWNRDRSTYEQYF
DNA: TGTGCCAGCAGTTGGAACCGGGACAGGAGTACCTACGAGCAGTACTTC

V: TRBV25-1
J: TRBJ2-3
D: TRBD2
size: -
CDR3: CASTPGGRGGDTQYF
DNA: TGTGCCAGCACCCCCGGGGGACGCGGGGGAGATACGCAGTATTTT

V: TRBV27
J: TRBJ2-1
D: -
size: few
CDR3: CASAVSGYSYNEQFF
DNA: TGTGCCAGCGCGGTCTCAGGGTACTCCTACAATGAGCAGTTCTTC

V: TRBV7-6
J: TRBJ2-3
D: -
size: -
CDR3: CASSFGASDTQYF
DNA: TGTGCCAGCAGCTTTGGGGCATCAGATACGCAGTATTTT

V: TRBV28
J: TRBJ1-2
D: -
size: -
CDR3: CASSAGSHYGYTF
DNA: TGTGCCAGCTCCGCAGGATCCCACTATGGCTACACCTTC

V: TRBV6-2/TRBV6-3
J: TRBJ2-7
D: -
size: -
CDR3: CASGPRRDRSYEQYF
DNA: TGTGCCAGCGGCCCCAGGCGGGACAGATCCTACGAGCAGTACTTC

V: TRBV18
J: TRBJ2-6
D: TRBD1
size: -
CDR3: CASSPPGTGGTGANVLTF
DNA: TGTGCCAGCTCACCACCCGGGACAGGGGGTACTGGGGCCAACGTCCTGACTTTC

V: TRBV6-5
J: TRBJ1-4
D: -
size: -
CDR3: CASSYSPILDEKLFF
DNA: TGTGCCAGCAGTTACTCGCCAATCTTAGATGAAAAACTGTTTTTT

V: TRBV27
J: TRBJ2-1
D: TRBD2
size: -
CDR3: CASSRTRNEQFF
DNA: TGTGCCAGCAGTCGGACTAGGAATGAGCAGTTCTTC

V: TRBV18
J: TRBJ2-2
D: TRBD2
size: -
CDR3: CASSLLAGEGELFF
DNA: TGTGCCAGCTCACTACTAGCGGGAGAAGGGGAGCTGTTTTTT

V: TRBV14
J: TRBJ2-7
D: TRBD2
size: -
CDR3: CASSPGGEQKDSEQYF
DNA: TGTGCCAGCAGCCCGGGGGGGGAACAGAAAGATAGCGAGCAGTACTTC

V: TRBV11-3
J: TRBJ2-7
D: TRBD1
size: -
CDR3: CASSFGTDRYEQYF
DNA: TGTGCCAGCAGCTTTGGGACAGACCGCTACGAGCAGTACTTC

V: TRBV7-2
J: TRBJ1-2
D: TRBD1
size: once
CDR3: CASSKDPTGAKDYGYTF
DNA: TGTGCCAGCAGCAAAGACCCGACAGGGGCCAAGGACTATGGCTACACCTTC

V: TRBV15
J: TRBJ2-5
D: TRBD1
size: -
CDR3: CATGRTGGRQETQYF
DNA: TGTGCCACTGGGAGGACAGGGGGCAGACAAGAGACCCAGTACTTC

V: TRBV5-1
J: TRBJ2-2
D: -
size: -
CDR3: CASSLMRNTGELFF
DNA: TGCGCCAGCAGCTTGATGCGGAACACCGGGGAGCTGTTTTTT

V: TRBV9
J: TRBJ1-3
D: TRBD1
size: -
CDR3: CASSPRTGAVRNTIYF
DNA: TGTGCCAGCAGCCCCCGGACAGGGGCAGTGAGAAACACCATATATTTT

V: TRBV18
J: TRBJ1-3
D: TRBD1
size: -
CDR3: CASSPGQGINTIYF
DNA: TGTGCCAGCTCCCCGGGACAGGGGATAAACACCATATATTTT

V: TRBV6-6
J: TRBJ2-1
D: -
size: once
CDR3: CASSSRRENEQFF
DNA: TGTGCCAGCAGTTCCCGACGGGAAAATGAGCAGTTCTTC

V: TRBV25-1
J: TRBJ2-7
D: -
size: -
CDR3: CASSEYGTSTGYEQYF
DNA: TGTGCCAGCAGTGAATACGGGACATCTACGGGATACGAGCAGTACTTC

V: TRBV2
J: TRBJ1-2
D: -
size: -
CDR3: CASSGPGNGYTF
DNA: TGTGCCAGCAGTGGCCCGGGAAATGGCTACACCTTC

V: TRBV3-1/TRBV3-2
J: TRBJ2-1
D: -
size: -
CDR3: CASSHDRSSNEQFF
DNA: TGTGCCAGCAGCCATGACCGGAGTAGCAATGAGCAGTTCTTC

V: TRBV7-2
J: TRBJ2-4
D: -
size: -
CDR3: CASSSLGRRTLPKNIQYF
DNA: TGTGCCAGCAGCTCACTGGGGAGGAGAACCCTTCCCAAAAACATTCAGTACTTC

V: TRBV19
J: TRBJ1-5
D: TRBD1
size: -
CDR3: CATRQGAWQPQHF
DNA: TGTGCCACCAGACAGGGGGCCTGGCAGCCCCAGCATTTT

V: TRBV27
J: TRBJ2-3
D: -
size: -
CDR3: CASSFRRGRTDTQYF
DNA: TGTGCCAGCAGTTTTAGGAGGGGGCGCACAGATACGCAGTATTTT

V: TRBV15
J: TRBJ2-4
D: TRBD1
size: -
CDR3: CATSIYTGTEQYF
DNA: TGTGCCACCAGCATTTACACCGGGACAGAGCAGTACTTC

V: TRBV5-1
J: TRBJ2-1
D: -
size: few
CDR3: CASMQAGSFDEQFF
DNA: TGCGCCAGCATGCAGGCGGGGTCGTTCGATGAGCAGTTCTTC

V: TRBV6-2/TRBV6-3
J: TRBJ2-1
D: -
size: -
CDR3: CASSYEAGGSIF
DNA: TGTGCCAGCAGTTACGAAGCAGGCGGGTCGATCTTC

V: TRBV6-5
J: TRBJ2-7
D: -
size: -
CDR3: CASRDSYYEQYF
DNA: TGTGCCAGCAGGGACAGTTACTACGAGCAGTACTTC

V: TRBV19
J: TRBJ2-3
D: -
size: once
CDR3: CASSIAPSGPTDTQYF
DNA: TGTGCCAGTAGTATTGCCCCCTCAGGGCCCACAGATACGCAGTATTTT

V: TRBV5-8
J: TRBJ1-5
D: -
size: once
CDR3: CASSSRGSVFSNQPQHF
DNA: TGTGCCAGCAGCTCTAGGGGGTCCGTGTTTAGCAATCAGCCCCAGCATTTT

V: TRBV27
J: TRBJ2-6
D: -
size: few
CDR3: CASSLMASGANVLTF
DNA: TGTGCCAGCAGTTTAATGGCCTCTGGGGCCAACGTCCTGACTTTC

V: TRBV28
J: TRBJ1-4
D: TRBD1
size: -
CDR3: CASSKPNRQGSNEKLFF
DNA: TGTGCCAGCAGTAAACCCAACCGACAGGGGTCCAATGAAAAACTGTTTTTT

V: TRBV5-5
J: TRBJ2-2
D: -
size: -
CDR3: CASNPAGQNQLDTGELFF
DNA: TGTGCCAGCAACCCCGCCGGACAGAACCAATTGGACACCGGGGAGCTGTTTTTT

V: TRBV18
J: TRBJ2-1
D: TRBD1
size: -
CDR3: CASSPGQGTSYNEQFF
DNA: TGTGCCAGCTCACCGGGACAGGGGACTTCCTACAATGAGCAGTTCTTC

V: TRBV9
J: TRBJ1-1
D: -
size: -
CDR3: CASSVDRGGGTEAFF
DNA: TGTGCCAGCAGCGTAGATCGGGGGGGAGGGACTGAAGCTTTCTTT

V: TRBV7-2
J: TRBJ2-3
D: TRBD1
size: -
CDR3: CASSFQGGGDTQYF
DNA: TGTGCCAGCAGCTTTCAAGGGGGCGGGGATACGCAGTATTTT

V: TRBV5-4
J: TRBJ2-1
D: TRBD2
size: -
CDR3: CASSKPGLASNEQFF
DNA: TGTGCCAGCAGCAAACCGGGACTAGCGTCAAATGAGCAGTTCTTC

V: TRBV15
J: TRBJ1-2
D: -
size: -
CDR3: CAAGQGVGIGGYTF
DNA: TGTGCCGCGGGGCAGGGAGTAGGAATCGGCGGCTACACCTTC

V: TRBV27
J: TRBJ2-7
D: TRBD2
size: -
CDR3: CASSTNSGRAKQYF
DNA: TGTGCCAGCAGCACTAATAGCGGGAGGGCGAAGCAGTACTTC

V: TRBV4-3
J: TRBJ2-1
D: -
size: -
CDR3: CASSQLSRGYNEQFF
DNA: TGCGCCAGCAGCCAACTAAGCCGGGGCTACAATGAGCAGTTCTTC

V: TRBV6-5
J: TRBJ2-5
D: -
size: -
CDR3: CASSYSESKETQYF
DNA: TGTGCCAGCAGTTACTCGGAGAGCAAAGAGACCCAGTACTTC

V: TRBV2
J: TRBJ2-1
D: -
size: -
CDR3: CASSIILVGNEQFF
DNA: TGTGCCAGCAGTATTATTCTGGTCGGGAATGAGCAGTTCTTC

V: TRBV7-3
J: TRBJ2-1
D: TRBD2
size: -
CDR3: CASSLTGAGGYNEQFF
DNA: TGTGCCAGCAGCTTAACCGGAGCGGGAGGTTACAATGAGCAGTTCTTC

V: TRBV18
J: TRBJ1-6
D: TRBD1
size: -
CDR3: CASSLGGQGYSPLHF
DNA: TGTGCCAGCTCACTAGGGGGACAGGGATATTCACCCCTCCACTTT

V: TRBV29-1
J: TRBJ2-7
D: TRBD2
size: -
CDR3: CSVSGGGLTSYEQYF
DNA: TGCAGCGTTTCGGGGGGGGGACTGACCTCCTACGAGCAGTACTTC

V: TRBV10-3
J: TRBJ1-4
D: -
size: -
CDR3: CAISVGATNEKLFF
DNA: TGTGCCATCAGTGTAGGGGCAACTAATGAAAAACTGTTTTTT